This paragraph covers one TCR beta chain sequence. Its specificity is not known. One end of the junction fails to match germline, which may point to a read error. The length of the CDR3 is 15 residues. The V gene's germline CDR1 is LNHNV and CDR2 YYDKDF (reference sequence). Template came from bulk tumor genomic DNA, at roughly 610 ng per sample. Surgical sampling yielded several biopsies per primary tumor (spaced far apart). Patients had untreated, newly diagnosed non-small cell lung cancer and underwent curative surgery. A first 10-cycle multiplex round used 32 V-gene and 13 J-gene primers on TCR beta CDR3. MiXCR, applied by TCRdb to the multiplex PCR reads, yields one record per CDR3 protein. This sample has fewer than 25,000 distinct CDR3 sequences, with 27% found just once. This sample stems from a study of immune heterogeneity within non-small cell lung tumors. General study findings and limits: For local T-cell clonality, the correlation with local tumor mutational burden was moderate but significant (R around 0.35).

The sequence came from a man aged 35-49 years with non-small cell lung cancer. The genes are TRBV15 and TRBJ2-7, with 10 bases fitting TRBD1. Sequencing used lung tumor tissue. The CDR3 DNA reads TGTGTCACCAGCTTTGGGCGGGGACAGGGGCGGGAGCAGTACTTC. Protein sequence: CVTSFGRGQGREQYF. Full variable domain (missing parts from reference TRBV15 and TRBJ2-7): DAMVIQNPRYQVTQFGKPVTLSCSQTLNHNVMYWYQQKSSQAPKLLFHYYDKDFNNEADTPDNFQSRRPNTSFCFLDIRSPGLGDTAMYLCVTSFGRGQGREQYFGPGTRLTVT.